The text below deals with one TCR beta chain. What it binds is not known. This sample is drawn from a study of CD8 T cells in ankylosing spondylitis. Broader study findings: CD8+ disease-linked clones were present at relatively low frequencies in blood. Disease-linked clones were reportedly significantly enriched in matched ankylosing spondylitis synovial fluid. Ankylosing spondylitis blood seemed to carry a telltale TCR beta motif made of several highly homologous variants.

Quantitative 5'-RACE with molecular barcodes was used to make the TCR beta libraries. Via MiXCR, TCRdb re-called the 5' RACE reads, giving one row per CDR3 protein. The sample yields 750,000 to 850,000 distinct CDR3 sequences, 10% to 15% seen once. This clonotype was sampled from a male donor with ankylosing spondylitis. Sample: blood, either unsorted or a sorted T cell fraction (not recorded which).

The CDR3 here is CASSLMAINEKLFF. As DNA, the CDR3 is TGTGCCAGCAGTTTAATGGCCATTAATGAAAAACTGTTTTTT. This sequence joins TRBV12-3 or TRBV12-4 and TRBJ1-4; D gene ambiguous. CDR3 length: 14 amino acids. Trimming stripped 2 bases from V and 4 bases from J, with 8 bases between.